This is a list of T cell receptor beta chains from one sample in a study of blood T cell repertoires in COVID-19. Data came from immunoSEQ multiplex PCR; TCRdb stores just in-frame clones and leaves some out. The sample lists fewer than 250,000 clones, roughly nine tenths occurring once. Sequenced material: peripheral blood. The source is a man between 65 and 80 years old with acute or convalescent COVID-19. Both conserved end residues are part of each CDR3. Each record gives: clone size, D gene, J gene, V gene, CDR3 protein, CDR3 DNA. A D gene is named only where the DNA matches it firmly. Size is omitted from some rows. Given values are once, few, many or a class for expanded clones.

clone_size: NA; d_call: NA; j_call: TRBJ1-1; v_call: TRBV5-1; cdr3_aa: CASSLARDKNTEAFF; cdr3_nt: TGCGCCAGCAGCTTGGCCCGGGACAAGAACACTGAAGCTTTCTTT
clone_size: NA; d_call: TRBD1; j_call: TRBJ1-2; v_call: TRBV18; cdr3_aa: CASSPEGQPNYGYTF; cdr3_nt: TGTGCCAGCTCACCAGAGGGACAGCCCAACTATGGCTACACCTTC
clone_size: NA; d_call: NA; j_call: TRBJ1-3; v_call: TRBV6-5; cdr3_aa: CASSYDSFSGNTIYF; cdr3_nt: TGTGCCAGCAGTTACGACAGTTTCTCTGGAAACACCATATATTTT
clone_size: once; d_call: NA; j_call: TRBJ2-6; v_call: TRBV2; cdr3_aa: CASKGQRNSGANVLTF; cdr3_nt: TGTGCCAGTAAAGGACAGCGTAACTCTGGGGCCAACGTCCTGACTTTC
clone_size: NA; d_call: TRBD1; j_call: TRBJ2-7; v_call: TRBV6-5; cdr3_aa: CASSYSNRGPSYEQYF; cdr3_nt: TGTGCCAGCAGTTACTCAAACAGGGGTCCCTCCTACGAGCAGTACTTC
clone_size: NA; d_call: TRBD1; j_call: TRBJ2-1; v_call: TRBV5-1; cdr3_aa: CASSNKDRGGNEQFF; cdr3_nt: TGCGCCAGCAGCAATAAGGACAGGGGCGGCAATGAGCAGTTCTTC
clone_size: NA; d_call: TRBD2; j_call: TRBJ2-5; v_call: TRBV18; cdr3_aa: CASSPPGTSGRETQYF; cdr3_nt: TGTGCCAGCTCACCACCGGGCACTAGCGGTAGAGAGACCCAGTACTTC
clone_size: NA; d_call: NA; j_call: TRBJ2-7; v_call: TRBV27; cdr3_aa: CASSLSGGTYEQYF; cdr3_nt: TGTGCCAGCAGTTTATCGGGCGGGACCTACGAGCAGTACTTC
clone_size: NA; d_call: NA; j_call: TRBJ2-7; v_call: TRBV5-1; cdr3_aa: CASSLGQHSYEQYF; cdr3_nt: TGCGCCAGCAGCTTGGGACAGCACTCCTACGAGCAGTACTTC
clone_size: NA; d_call: NA; j_call: TRBJ2-1; v_call: TRBV6-2/TRBV6-3; cdr3_aa: CASSYGGTASYNEQFF; cdr3_nt: TGTGCCAGCAGTTACGGCGGGACGGCCTCCTACAATGAGCAGTTCTTC
clone_size: once; d_call: NA; j_call: TRBJ2-1; v_call: TRBV5-4; cdr3_aa: CASSPPRRDEQFF; cdr3_nt: TGTGCCAGCAGCCCTCCGCGGAGGGATGAGCAGTTCTTC
clone_size: NA; d_call: NA; j_call: TRBJ1-5; v_call: TRBV2; cdr3_aa: CASSGRGSGNQPQHF; cdr3_nt: TGTGCCAGCAGCGGCAGGGGTTCGGGCAATCAGCCCCAGCATTTT
clone_size: NA; d_call: NA; j_call: TRBJ2-3; v_call: TRBV9; cdr3_aa: CASSVAPRASTDTQYF; cdr3_nt: TGTGCCAGCAGCGTAGCCCCGCGGGCGAGCACAGATACGCAGTATTTT
clone_size: NA; d_call: TRBD1; j_call: TRBJ2-5; v_call: TRBV5-1; cdr3_aa: CASSLTSRGTGETQYF; cdr3_nt: TGCGCCAGCAGTTTGACCAGCAGGGGGACGGGAGAGACCCAGTACTTC
clone_size: NA; d_call: TRBD1; j_call: TRBJ1-2; v_call: TRBV3-1/TRBV3-2; cdr3_aa: CASSQDLSTGGNYGYTF; cdr3_nt: TGTGCCAGCAGCCAAGATCTTAGTACAGGGGGCAACTATGGCTACACCTTC
clone_size: NA; d_call: NA; j_call: TRBJ2-1; v_call: TRBV12-3/TRBV12-4; cdr3_aa: CASSLGGGEQFF; cdr3_nt: TGTGCCAGCAGTTTGGGGGGAGGTGAGCAGTTCTTC
clone_size: NA; d_call: TRBD2; j_call: TRBJ2-2; v_call: TRBV9; cdr3_aa: CASSVLAGSDGGELFF; cdr3_nt: TGTGCCAGCAGCGTTTTAGCGGGAAGCGACGGCGGGGAGCTGTTTTTT
clone_size: NA; d_call: NA; j_call: TRBJ1-2; v_call: TRBV28; cdr3_aa: CASSLGVRTVGYTF; cdr3_nt: TGTGCCAGCAGTTTAGGAGTTAGGACAGTTGGCTACACCTTC
clone_size: NA; d_call: NA; j_call: TRBJ2-2; v_call: TRBV11-3; cdr3_aa: CASSQNTGELFF; cdr3_nt: TGTGCCAGCAGCCAGAACACCGGGGAGCTGTTTTTT
clone_size: NA; d_call: TRBD2; j_call: TRBJ2-1; v_call: TRBV2; cdr3_aa: CASSEREGSYNEQFF; cdr3_nt: TGTGCCAGCAGTGAGCGGGAGGGCTCCTACAATGAGCAGTTCTTC
clone_size: NA; d_call: TRBD2; j_call: TRBJ2-1; v_call: TRBV9; cdr3_aa: CASSPRTSLTYNEQFF; cdr3_nt: TGTGCCAGCAGCCCCCGGACTAGCCTTACCTACAATGAGCAGTTCTTC
clone_size: NA; d_call: TRBD1; j_call: TRBJ1-1; v_call: TRBV28; cdr3_aa: CASSSYGAWDREATEAFF; cdr3_nt: TGTGCCAGCTCATCTTACGGAGCCTGGGACAGGGAGGCCACTGAAGCTTTCTTT
clone_size: NA; d_call: TRBD2; j_call: TRBJ2-1; v_call: TRBV19; cdr3_aa: CANSILTSGSNEQFF; cdr3_nt: TGTGCCAATAGTATACTCACTAGCGGGAGTAATGAGCAGTTCTTC